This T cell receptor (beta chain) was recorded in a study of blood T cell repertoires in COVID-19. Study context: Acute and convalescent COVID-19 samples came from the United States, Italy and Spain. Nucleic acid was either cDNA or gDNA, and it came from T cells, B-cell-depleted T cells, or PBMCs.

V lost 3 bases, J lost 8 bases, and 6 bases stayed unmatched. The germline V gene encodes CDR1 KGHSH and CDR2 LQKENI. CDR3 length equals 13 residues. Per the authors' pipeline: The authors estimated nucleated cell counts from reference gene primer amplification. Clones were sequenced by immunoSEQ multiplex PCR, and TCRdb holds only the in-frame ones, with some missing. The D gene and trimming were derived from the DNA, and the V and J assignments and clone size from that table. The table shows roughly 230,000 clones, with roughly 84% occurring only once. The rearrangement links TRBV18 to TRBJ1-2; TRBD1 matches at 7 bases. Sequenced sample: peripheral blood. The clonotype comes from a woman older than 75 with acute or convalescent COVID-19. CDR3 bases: TGTGCCAGCTCACCCCCAGGGGGGTTAGGCTACACCTTC. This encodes CASSPPGGLGYTF.